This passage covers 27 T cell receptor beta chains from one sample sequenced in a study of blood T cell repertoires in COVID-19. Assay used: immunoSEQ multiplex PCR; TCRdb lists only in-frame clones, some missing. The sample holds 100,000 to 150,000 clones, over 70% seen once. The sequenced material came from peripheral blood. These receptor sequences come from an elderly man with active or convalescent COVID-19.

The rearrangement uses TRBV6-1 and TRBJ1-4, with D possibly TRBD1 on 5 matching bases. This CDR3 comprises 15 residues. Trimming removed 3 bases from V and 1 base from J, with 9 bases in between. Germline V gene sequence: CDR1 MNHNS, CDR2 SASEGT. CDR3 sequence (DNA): TGTGCCAGCAGTGATACGACAGTAACTAATGAAAAACTGTTTTTT. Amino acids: CASSDTTVTNEKLFF.

For the CDR3, the DNA is TGTGCCAGCAGTTTAGCCGGGACAGGTCGAAAGTACTTC. It yields the protein CASSLAGTGRKYF. This chain joins TRBV12-3 or TRBV12-4 and TRBJ2-7, with TRBD1 identical over 8 bases. Trimming cost V 0 bases and J 11 bases; bases outside gene matches: 6. This CDR3 contains 13 residues.

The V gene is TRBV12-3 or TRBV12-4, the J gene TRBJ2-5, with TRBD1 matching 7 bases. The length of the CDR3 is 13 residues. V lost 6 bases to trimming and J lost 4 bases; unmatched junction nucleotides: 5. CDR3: CASRRTGVETQYF. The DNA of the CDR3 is TGTGCCAGCAGAAGAACAGGGGTAGAGACCCAGTACTTC.

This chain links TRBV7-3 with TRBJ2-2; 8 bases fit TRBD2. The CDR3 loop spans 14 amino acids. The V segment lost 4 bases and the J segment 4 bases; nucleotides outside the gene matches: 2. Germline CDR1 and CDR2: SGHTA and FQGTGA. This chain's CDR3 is CASSYRGGTGELFF. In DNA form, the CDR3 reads TGTGCCAGCAGCTACCGGGGGGGCACCGGGGAGCTGTTTTTT. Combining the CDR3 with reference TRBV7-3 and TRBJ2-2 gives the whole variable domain GAGVSQTPSNKVTEKGKYVELRCDPISGHTALYWYRQSLGQGPEFLIYFQGTGAADDSGLPNDRFFAVRPEGSVSTLKIQRTERGDSAVYLCASSYRGGTGELFFGEGSRLTVL.

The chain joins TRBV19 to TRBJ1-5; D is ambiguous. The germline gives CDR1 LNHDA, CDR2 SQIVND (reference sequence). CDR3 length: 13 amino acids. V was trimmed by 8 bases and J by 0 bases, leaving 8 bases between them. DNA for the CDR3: TGTGCCAGTGGGAGCAGTAGCAATCAGCCCCAGCATTTT. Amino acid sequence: CASGSSSNQPQHF.

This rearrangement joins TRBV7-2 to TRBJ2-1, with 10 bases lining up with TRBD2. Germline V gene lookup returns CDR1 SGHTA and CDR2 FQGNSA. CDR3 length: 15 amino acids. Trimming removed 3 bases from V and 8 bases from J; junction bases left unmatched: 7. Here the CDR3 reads CASSFTAGGPYEQFF. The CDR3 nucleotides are TGTGCCAGCAGCTTCACAGCGGGGGGGCCGTATGAGCAGTTCTTC.

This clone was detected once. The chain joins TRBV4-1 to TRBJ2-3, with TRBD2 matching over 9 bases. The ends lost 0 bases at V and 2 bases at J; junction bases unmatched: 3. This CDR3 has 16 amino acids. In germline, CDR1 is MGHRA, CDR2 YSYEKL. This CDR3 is CASSQEAGGPTDTQYF. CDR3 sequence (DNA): TGCGCCAGCAGCCAAGAAGCGGGGGGACCCACAGATACGCAGTATTTT.

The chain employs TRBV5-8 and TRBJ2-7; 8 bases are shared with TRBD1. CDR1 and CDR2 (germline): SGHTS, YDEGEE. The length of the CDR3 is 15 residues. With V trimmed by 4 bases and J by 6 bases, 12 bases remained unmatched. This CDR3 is CASSRIAGGSGEQYF. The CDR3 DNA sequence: TGTGCCAGCAGCAGGATCGCAGGGGGCTCCGGCGAGCAGTACTTC.

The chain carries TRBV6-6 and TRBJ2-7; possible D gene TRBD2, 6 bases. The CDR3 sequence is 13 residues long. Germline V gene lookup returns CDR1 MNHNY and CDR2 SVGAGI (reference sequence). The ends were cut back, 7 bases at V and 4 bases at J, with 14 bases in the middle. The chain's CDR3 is CASTLPGEYEQYF. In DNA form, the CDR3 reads TGTGCCAGCACCCTACCGGGAGAATACGAGCAGTACTTC.

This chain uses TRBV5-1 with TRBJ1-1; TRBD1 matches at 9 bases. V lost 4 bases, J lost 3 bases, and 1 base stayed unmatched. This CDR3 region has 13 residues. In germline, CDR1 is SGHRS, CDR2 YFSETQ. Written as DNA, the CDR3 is TGCGCCAGCAGCAGGGACAGGGACACTGAAGCTTTCTTT. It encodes CASSRDRDTEAFF.

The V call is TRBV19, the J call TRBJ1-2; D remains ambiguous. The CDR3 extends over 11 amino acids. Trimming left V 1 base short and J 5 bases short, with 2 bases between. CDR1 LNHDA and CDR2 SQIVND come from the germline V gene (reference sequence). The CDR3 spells CASSIAYGYTF. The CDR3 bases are TGTGCCAGTAGTATAGCTTATGGCTACACCTTC.

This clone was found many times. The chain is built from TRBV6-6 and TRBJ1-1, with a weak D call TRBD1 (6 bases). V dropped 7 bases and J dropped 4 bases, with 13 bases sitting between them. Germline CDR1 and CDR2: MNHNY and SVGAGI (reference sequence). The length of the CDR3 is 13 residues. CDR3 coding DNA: TGTGCCAGCAAAACAGGGCCGGGCACTGAAGCTTTCTTT. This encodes CASKTGPGTEAFF.

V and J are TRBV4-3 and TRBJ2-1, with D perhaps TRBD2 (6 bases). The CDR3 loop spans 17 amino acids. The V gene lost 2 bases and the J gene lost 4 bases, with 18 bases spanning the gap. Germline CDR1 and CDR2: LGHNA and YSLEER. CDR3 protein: CASSQWEETEGYNEQFF. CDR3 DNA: TGCGCCAGCAGCCAATGGGAGGAGACGGAGGGGTACAATGAGCAGTTCTTC.

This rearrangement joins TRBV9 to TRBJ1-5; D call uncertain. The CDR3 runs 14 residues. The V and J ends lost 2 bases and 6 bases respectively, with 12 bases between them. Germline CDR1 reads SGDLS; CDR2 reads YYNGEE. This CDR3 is CASSVGDEGQPQHF. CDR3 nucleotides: TGTGCCAGCAGCGTTGGGGATGAGGGTCAGCCCCAGCATTTT.

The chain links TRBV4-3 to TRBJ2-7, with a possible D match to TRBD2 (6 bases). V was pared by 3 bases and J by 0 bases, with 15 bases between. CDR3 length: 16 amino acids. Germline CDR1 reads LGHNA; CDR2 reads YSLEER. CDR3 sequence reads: CASSQTWGRSSYEQYF. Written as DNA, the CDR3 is TGCGCCAGCAGCCAGACGTGGGGGAGGAGCTCCTACGAGCAGTACTTC.

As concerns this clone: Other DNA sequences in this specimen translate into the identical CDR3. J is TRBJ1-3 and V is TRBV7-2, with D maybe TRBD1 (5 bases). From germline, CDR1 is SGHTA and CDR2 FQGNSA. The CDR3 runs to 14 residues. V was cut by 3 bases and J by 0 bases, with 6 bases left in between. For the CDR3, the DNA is TGTGCCAGCAGCTTGGACAACTCTGGAAACACCATATATTTT. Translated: CASSLDNSGNTIYF.

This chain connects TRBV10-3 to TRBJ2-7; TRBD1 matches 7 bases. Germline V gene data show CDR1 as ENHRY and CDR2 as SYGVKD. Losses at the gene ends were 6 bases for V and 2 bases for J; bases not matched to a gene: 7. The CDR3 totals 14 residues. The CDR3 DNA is TGTGCCATCAGGGATTCGGACAGGCCCTACGAGCAGTACTTC. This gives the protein CAIRDSDRPYEQYF.

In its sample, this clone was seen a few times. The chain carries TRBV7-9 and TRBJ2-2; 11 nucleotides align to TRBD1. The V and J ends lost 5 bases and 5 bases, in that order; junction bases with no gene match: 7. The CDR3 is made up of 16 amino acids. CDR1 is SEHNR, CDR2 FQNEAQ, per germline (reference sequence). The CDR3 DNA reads TGTGCCAGCAGCGTACCGGGACAGGGGGATACCGGGGAGCTGTTTTTT. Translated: CASSVPGQGDTGELFF.

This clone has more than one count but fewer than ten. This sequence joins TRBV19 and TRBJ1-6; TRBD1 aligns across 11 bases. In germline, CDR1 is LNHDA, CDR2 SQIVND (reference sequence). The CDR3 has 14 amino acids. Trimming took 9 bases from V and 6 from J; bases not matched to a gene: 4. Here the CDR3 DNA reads TGTGCCAGCAGGACAGGGGGCGGTAATTCACCCCTCCACTTT. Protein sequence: CASRTGGGNSPLHF. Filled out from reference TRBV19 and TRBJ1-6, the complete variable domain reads DGGITQSPKYLFRKEGQNVTLSCEQNLNHDAMYWYRQDPGQGLRLIYYSQIVNDFQKGDIAEGYSVSREKKESFPLTVTSAQKNPTAFYLCASRTGGGNSPLHFGNGTRLTVT.

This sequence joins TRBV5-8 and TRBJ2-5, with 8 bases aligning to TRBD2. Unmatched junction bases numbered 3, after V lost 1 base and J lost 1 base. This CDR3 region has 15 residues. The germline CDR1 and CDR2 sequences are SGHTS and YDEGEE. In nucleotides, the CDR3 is TGTGCCAGCAGCTTGTTGCTAGCGGGCCAAGAGACCCAGTACTTC. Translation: CASSLLLAGQETQYF.

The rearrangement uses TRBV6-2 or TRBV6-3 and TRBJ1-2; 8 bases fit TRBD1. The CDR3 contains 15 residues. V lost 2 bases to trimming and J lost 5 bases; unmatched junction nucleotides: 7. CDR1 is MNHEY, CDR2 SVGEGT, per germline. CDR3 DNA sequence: TGTGCCAGCAGTTACAGGCAGGGGGCTTATTATGGCTACACCTTC. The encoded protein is CASSYRQGAYYGYTF.

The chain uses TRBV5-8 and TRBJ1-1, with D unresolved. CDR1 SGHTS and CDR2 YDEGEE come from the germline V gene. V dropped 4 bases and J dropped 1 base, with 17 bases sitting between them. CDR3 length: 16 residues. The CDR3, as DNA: TGTGCCAGCAGCCCTTGGATCGGGGTCGAGAACACTGAAGCTTTCTTT. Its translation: CASSPWIGVENTEAFF.

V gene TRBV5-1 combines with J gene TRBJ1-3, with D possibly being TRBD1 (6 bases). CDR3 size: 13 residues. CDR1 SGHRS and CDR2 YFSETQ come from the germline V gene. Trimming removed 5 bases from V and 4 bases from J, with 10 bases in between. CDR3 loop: CASRPGDGNTIYF. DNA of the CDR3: TGCGCCAGCAGACCAGGGGACGGAAACACCATATATTTT. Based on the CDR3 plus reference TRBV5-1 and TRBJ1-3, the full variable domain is KAGVTQTPRYLIKTRGQQVTLSCSPISGHRSVSWYQQTPGQGLQFLFEYFSETQRNKGNFPGRFSGRQFSNSRSEMNVSTLELGDSALYLCASRPGDGNTIYFGEGSWLTVV.

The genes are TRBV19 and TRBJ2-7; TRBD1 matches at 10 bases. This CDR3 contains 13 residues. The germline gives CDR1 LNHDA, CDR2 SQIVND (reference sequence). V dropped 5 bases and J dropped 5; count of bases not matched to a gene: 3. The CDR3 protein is CASSAGQGDEQYF. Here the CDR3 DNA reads TGTGCCAGTAGTGCCGGACAGGGGGACGAGCAGTACTTC.

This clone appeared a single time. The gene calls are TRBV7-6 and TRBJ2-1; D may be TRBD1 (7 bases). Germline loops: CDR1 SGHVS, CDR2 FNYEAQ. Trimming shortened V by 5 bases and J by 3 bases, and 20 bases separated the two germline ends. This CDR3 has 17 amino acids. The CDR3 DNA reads TGTGCCAGCAGCGAAACTGGCGGGACAGCGATCTACAATGAGCAGTTCTTC. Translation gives CASSETGGTAIYNEQFF.

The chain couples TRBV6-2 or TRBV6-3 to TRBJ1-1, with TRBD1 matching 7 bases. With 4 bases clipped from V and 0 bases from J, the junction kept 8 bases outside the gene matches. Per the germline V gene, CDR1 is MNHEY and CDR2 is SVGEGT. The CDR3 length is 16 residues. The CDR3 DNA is TGTGCCAGCAGTTGGGAATACAGGGGTATGAACACTGAAGCTTTCTTT. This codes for CASSWEYRGMNTEAFF.

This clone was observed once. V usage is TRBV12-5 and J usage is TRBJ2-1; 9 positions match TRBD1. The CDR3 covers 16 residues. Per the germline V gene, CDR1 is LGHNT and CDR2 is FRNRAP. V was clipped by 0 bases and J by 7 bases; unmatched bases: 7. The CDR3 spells CASGLVLGQGDNEQFF. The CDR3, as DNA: TGTGCTAGTGGTTTGGTGTTGGGACAGGGTGATAATGAGCAGTTCTTC.